The rows below give T cell receptor beta chains drawn from one sample of a study of cytomegalovirus exposure and HLA in healthy donors. The table came from immunoSEQ multiplex PCR; TCRdb's copy has only in-frame clones and leaves some out. The sample shows 150,000 to 200,000 clones, around 85% of them seen only once. Material for sequencing was PBMCs. The receptor source for this set is a middle-aged man in good health and CMV-seronegative. CDR3s include the opening cysteine and the closing phenylalanine or tryptophan. Fields, in order: clone size, V gene, D gene, J gene, CDR3 DNA, CDR3 protein. D genes are given only for firm matches. Rows may omit the clone size; those that give it use once, few, many or a size class.

size: -
V: TRBV28
D: TRBD2
J: TRBJ2-5
DNA: TGTGCCAGCAGTTTTGCGGGGGGTCAAGAGACCCAGTACTTC
CDR3: CASSFAGGQETQYF

size: -
V: TRBV7-2
D: TRBD1
J: TRBJ1-5
DNA: TGTGCCAGCAGCTTAGATTCAGGGGGCAACCAGCCCCAGCATTTT
CDR3: CASSLDSGGNQPQHF

size: once
V: TRBV7-8
D: -
J: TRBJ2-5
DNA: TGTGCCAGCAGCTTCCGTACCCAACGGGAGACCCAGTACTTC
CDR3: CASSFRTQRETQYF

size: few
V: TRBV27
D: -
J: TRBJ1-2
DNA: TGTGCCAGCAGTACAACAGCGGGAACCTTC
CDR3: CASSTTAGTF

size: -
V: TRBV5-1
D: TRBD1
J: TRBJ1-1
DNA: TGCGCCAGCAGCTCTACAGGGGGTCCCACTGAAGCTTTCTTT
CDR3: CASSSTGGPTEAFF

size: few
V: TRBV28
D: TRBD1
J: TRBJ2-3
DNA: TGTGCCAGCAGTCCCACGAACGAGGGGGCCACAGATACGCAGTATTTT
CDR3: CASSPTNEGATDTQYF

size: -
V: TRBV5-5
D: -
J: TRBJ1-6
DNA: TGTGCCAGCAGCTTACGGTTCTCCTATAATTCACCCCTCCACTTT
CDR3: CASSLRFSYNSPLHF

size: -
V: TRBV4-1
D: -
J: TRBJ2-3
DNA: TGCGCCAGCAGCCATATAATTTCCCCCGATACGCAGTATTTT
CDR3: CASSHIISPDTQYF

size: -
V: TRBV12-5
D: TRBD1
J: TRBJ2-2
DNA: TGTGCTAGTGGCTTCGGACAGGGGAGGCTGTTTTTT
CDR3: CASGFGQGRLFF

size: -
V: TRBV5-6
D: -
J: TRBJ1-1
DNA: TGTGCCAGCAGCTTGGAGGGTCGGGGGAACACTGAAGCTTTCTTT
CDR3: CASSLEGRGNTEAFF

size: -
V: TRBV5-1
D: TRBD1
J: TRBJ2-3
DNA: TGCGCCAGCAGCATCTTCGGGACAGGAGATACGCAGTATTTT
CDR3: CASSIFGTGDTQYF

size: -
V: TRBV11-2
D: TRBD1
J: TRBJ1-1
DNA: TGTGCCAGCAGCCTGACAGGGGTCCCTGAAGCTTTCTTT
CDR3: CASSLTGVPEAFF

size: -
V: TRBV7-2
D: TRBD2
J: TRBJ2-7
DNA: TGTGCCAGCAGCTTAAGTTTGCGGGGGACGGAGCAGTACTTC
CDR3: CASSLSLRGTEQYF

size: -
V: TRBV11-2
D: TRBD1
J: TRBJ2-1
DNA: TGTGCCAGCAGCCAGGGGGTTATCAATGAGCAGTTCTTC
CDR3: CASSQGVINEQFF

size: -
V: TRBV7-9
D: -
J: TRBJ2-5
DNA: TGTGCCAGCAGCTTATTTTCGGGGAATCAAGAGACCCAGTACTTC
CDR3: CASSLFSGNQETQYF

size: -
V: TRBV4-1
D: TRBD2
J: TRBJ2-3
DNA: TGCGCCAGCAGCCAAGTAGGGGTAGCGGGGGTTGGAGATACGCAGTATTTT
CDR3: CASSQVGVAGVGDTQYF

size: -
V: TRBV2
D: -
J: TRBJ1-2
DNA: TGTGCCAGCAGCGGAGGAAATGGCTACACCTTC
CDR3: CASSGGNGYTF

size: -
V: TRBV6-6
D: TRBD1
J: TRBJ1-1
DNA: TGTGCCAGCAGTTACTGGACAGGGGACACTGAAGCTTTCTTT
CDR3: CASSYWTGDTEAFF

size: -
V: TRBV19
D: TRBD1
J: TRBJ1-2
DNA: TGTGCCAGTAGTGCCCGGACAGGAATGGTAGGCGGCTACACCTTC
CDR3: CASSARTGMVGGYTF

size: -
V: TRBV19
D: TRBD1
J: TRBJ2-7
DNA: TGTGCCAGTCGATGGGACAGCCTCTCCTACGAGCAGTACTTC
CDR3: CASRWDSLSYEQYF

size: -
V: TRBV10-3
D: -
J: TRBJ1-1
DNA: TGTGCCATCAGTGAGGGACAGCCTGAAGCTTTCTTT
CDR3: CAISEGQPEAFF

size: -
V: TRBV30
D: -
J: TRBJ1-4
DNA: TGTGCCTGGAGTACCGGGGTGGATGAAAAACTGTTTTTT
CDR3: CAWSTGVDEKLFF

size: -
V: TRBV2
D: -
J: TRBJ1-5
DNA: TGTGCCAGCAGTGTGGGCCAGGGTATGAATCAGCCCCAGCATTTT
CDR3: CASSVGQGMNQPQHF

size: once
V: TRBV9
D: -
J: TRBJ2-1
DNA: TGTGCCAGCAGCTCGCAGGCCGTTTACAATGAGCAGTTCTTC
CDR3: CASSSQAVYNEQFF

size: -
V: TRBV27
D: TRBD1
J: TRBJ1-6
DNA: TGTGCCAGCGCATCTACAGGGGGCGCGTCACCCCTCCACTTT
CDR3: CASASTGGASPLHF

size: -
V: TRBV5-1
D: -
J: TRBJ2-3
DNA: TGCGCCAGCACTAGCTGGGGCGGGGGCCCTACAGATACGCAGTATTTT
CDR3: CASTSWGGGPTDTQYF

size: -
V: TRBV7-2
D: TRBD2
J: TRBJ2-3
DNA: TGTGCCAGCAGCCCTAGCGGGGGGTGGACAGATACGCAGTATTTT
CDR3: CASSPSGGWTDTQYF

size: few
V: TRBV4-3
D: TRBD1
J: TRBJ2-2
DNA: TGCGCCGGTCGACAGGGGATAGACACCGGGGAGCTGTTTTTT
CDR3: CAGRQGIDTGELFF

size: -
V: TRBV13
D: TRBD2
J: TRBJ2-1
DNA: TGTGCCAGCAGAAATAGCGGGGGCTCCTACAATGAGCAGTTCTTC
CDR3: CASRNSGGSYNEQFF

size: -
V: TRBV6-5
D: TRBD2
J: TRBJ2-1
DNA: TGTGCCAGCAGTCGAAGACTAGCGGGGGCTCGTGAGCAGTTCTTC
CDR3: CASSRRLAGAREQFF

size: -
V: TRBV5-4
D: -
J: TRBJ1-6
DNA: TGTGCCAGCAGAGCTTCTCAGGGTAGCTCCTATAATTCACCCCTCCACTTT
CDR3: CASRASQGSSYNSPLHF

size: -
V: TRBV5-1
D: TRBD1
J: TRBJ2-1
DNA: TGCGCCAGCAGCTTGCAACAGGGGGCGCCCAATGAGCAGTTCTTC
CDR3: CASSLQQGAPNEQFF

size: -
V: TRBV27
D: -
J: TRBJ1-5
DNA: TGTGCCAGCAGTCCAGGAGGTAAGGGCAATCAGCCCCAGCATTTT
CDR3: CASSPGGKGNQPQHF

size: -
V: TRBV7-7
D: -
J: TRBJ2-3
DNA: TGTGCTAGCAGCTTAATACCTCCGGGCCCGGCGGGAACAGATACGCAGTATTTT
CDR3: CASSLIPPGPAGTDTQYF

size: -
V: TRBV5-1
D: TRBD1
J: TRBJ2-5
DNA: TGCGCCAGCAGCTTGGGCCTAGGACAGGGTCAAGAGACCCAGTACTTC
CDR3: CASSLGLGQGQETQYF

size: -
V: TRBV4-2
D: -
J: TRBJ2-5
DNA: TGTGCCAGCAGCCTAAAAGGGGACTACCAAGAGACCCAGTACTTC
CDR3: CASSLKGDYQETQYF

size: -
V: TRBV4-3
D: -
J: TRBJ1-2
DNA: TGCGCCAGCAGCCAAGGGACTTTGACGGCTTATGGCTACACCTTC
CDR3: CASSQGTLTAYGYTF

size: -
V: TRBV2
D: TRBD1
J: TRBJ1-5
DNA: TGTGCCAGCAGTGACGGGACAGTGAATCAGCCCCAGCATTTT
CDR3: CASSDGTVNQPQHF

size: -
V: TRBV6-1
D: -
J: TRBJ2-7
DNA: TGTGCCAGCAGGAAGGAATTCGACAGCTCCTACGAGCAGTACTTC
CDR3: CASRKEFDSSYEQYF

size: -
V: TRBV4-1
D: TRBD2
J: TRBJ2-3
DNA: TGCGCCAGCAGCCCCGCGCCTAGCGGGGGTATCGCAGATACGCAGTATTTT
CDR3: CASSPAPSGGIADTQYF

size: -
V: TRBV11-2
D: -
J: TRBJ1-5
DNA: TGTGCCAGCAGCGTCGGTTTAGGCAATCAGCCCCAGCATTTT
CDR3: CASSVGLGNQPQHF

size: -
V: TRBV5-4
D: -
J: TRBJ2-7
DNA: TGTGCCAGCAGCTTGGACAGGGCCTCCTACGAGCAGTACTTC
CDR3: CASSLDRASYEQYF

size: once
V: TRBV11-3
D: -
J: TRBJ1-1
DNA: TGTGCCAGCAGCTTAGGAGTCAACACTGAAGCTTTCTTT
CDR3: CASSLGVNTEAFF

size: -
V: TRBV5-8
D: -
J: TRBJ2-6
DNA: TGTGCCAGCAGCCGCCGCGATCCCGGGGCCAACGTCCTGACTTTC
CDR3: CASSRRDPGANVLTF

size: -
V: TRBV7-2
D: TRBD1
J: TRBJ1-1
DNA: TGTGCCAGCAGCCTGGGACAGATCACTGAAGCTTTCTTT
CDR3: CASSLGQITEAFF

size: -
V: TRBV7-2
D: -
J: TRBJ2-7
DNA: TGTGCCAGCAGCTTAGGCCCAGGCCTCTACGAGCAGTACTTC
CDR3: CASSLGPGLYEQYF

size: few
V: TRBV10-3
D: -
J: TRBJ2-1
DNA: TGTGCCATCAGTGAGTCGGGTGGGGGCGGGAATGAGCAGTTCTTC
CDR3: CAISESGGGGNEQFF

size: -
V: TRBV6-1
D: TRBD1
J: TRBJ2-3
DNA: TGTGCCAGCGACCCGGGACAGGGCACAGATACGCAGTATTTT
CDR3: CASDPGQGTDTQYF

size: once
V: TRBV7-3
D: TRBD1
J: TRBJ1-1
DNA: TGTGCCAGCAGCTCACAGGGGGGTGAAGCTTTCTTT
CDR3: CASSSQGGEAFF

size: once
V: TRBV9
D: -
J: TRBJ2-7
DNA: TGTGCCAGCAGCCCTAGGACACGCCAAAGCGACGAGCAGTACTTC
CDR3: CASSPRTRQSDEQYF

size: -
V: TRBV2
D: TRBD1
J: TRBJ2-7
DNA: TGTGCCAGCAGGACAGGGGGCGAGGTTCGAGAGCAGTACTTC
CDR3: CASRTGGEVREQYF

size: -
V: TRBV27
D: -
J: TRBJ1-3
DNA: TGTGCCAGCAGGGTTACAGGTAACTCTGGAAACACCATATATTTT
CDR3: CASRVTGNSGNTIYF

size: -
V: TRBV7-2
D: -
J: TRBJ2-3
DNA: TGTGCCAGCAGCTCCTTAGCCGGAGGCACAGATACGCAGTATTTT
CDR3: CASSSLAGGTDTQYF

size: -
V: TRBV6-5
D: TRBD1
J: TRBJ2-3
DNA: TGTGCCAGCAGTTACTATGGGGACAGGGTAGATACGCAGTATTTT
CDR3: CASSYYGDRVDTQYF

size: -
V: TRBV27
D: TRBD1
J: TRBJ1-2
DNA: TGTGCCAGCAGAATGAGGACAGGGATCTATGGCTACACCTTC
CDR3: CASRMRTGIYGYTF